The clone carrying this T cell receptor beta chain occurred a few times. As yet, its antigen is unknown. The data originate from a study of T cell repertoires in cytomegalovirus infection. Study context: CMV infection together with matching HLA type was indicated by public TCR beta signatures. General study findings and limits: The response measured ex vivo was dominated by TCR beta clonotypes (HLA-C-restricted and CMV-specific). Summed public TCR beta family frequency identified CMV carriers bearing the relevant HLA.

Each CDR3 protein is one row after TCRdb ran MiXCR on the reads. The sample yields approximately 140,000 distinct CDR3 sequences, 24% seen once. The CDR3 is made up of 15 amino acids. The V gene lost 7 bases and the J gene lost 0 bases, with 16 bases spanning the gap. CDR1 SGHNT and CDR2 YENEEA come from the germline V gene. The chain has TRBV11-3 and TRBJ2-7, with D unclear. The TCR sequence derives from a human donor in good health (CMV status not recorded). Some clones in this sample may be carry-over from other donors' samples. Material: PBMCs, sequenced either directly or after in vitro stimulation (not recorded which). The CDR3: CASTESSGASYEQYV. The CDR3 region has the DNA TGTGCCAGCACCGAATCTTCCGGCGCCTCCTACGAGCAGTACGTC.